Presented here are 23 T cell receptor beta chains from one specimen sequenced in a study of blood T cell repertoires in COVID-19. TCRdb's copy holds only in-frame clones and misses some; the assay was immunoSEQ multiplex PCR. Counted here are 110,000 or so clones, 85% occurring once; the ten biggest clones make up 13%. Sequences were obtained from peripheral blood. These TCRs come from a human donor in a cohort sampled during active COVID-19.

The J gene is TRBJ2-5, the V gene TRBV7-2; 8 nucleotides line up with TRBD2. Germline-derived CDR1 and CDR2 are SGHTA and FQGNSA. The CDR3 sequence is 15 residues long. Germline trimming cut 5 bases from V and 5 bases from J; bases unmatched to any gene: 10. CDR3 sequence (DNA): TGTGCCAGCAGCCCGGGGGGGGCAGGGCTGGAGACCCAGTACTTC. Translating gives CASSPGGAGLETQYF. The complete variable domain, with remaining parts taken from reference TRBV7-2 and TRBJ2-5, reads GAGVSQSPSNKVTEKGKDVELRCDPISGHTALYWYRQSLGQGLEFLIYFQGNSAPDKSGLPSDRFSAERTGGSVSTLTIQRTQQEDSAVYLCASSPGGAGLETQYFGPGTRLLVL.

The V call is TRBV10-3, the J call TRBJ2-1; D not certain. V lost 7 bases to trimming and J lost 7 bases, with 8 bases between them. The CDR3 length is 11 residues. Germline CDR1 ENHRY, CDR2 SYGVKD. CDR3 loop: CAIMTGNEQFF. CDR3 DNA: TGTGCCATCATGACCGGGAATGAGCAGTTCTTC.

The chain combines TRBV2 with TRBJ1-6, with D possibly being TRBD1 (6 bases). Germline CDR1 and CDR2: SNHLY and FYNNEI. This CDR3 has 14 amino acids. With 5 bases removed from V and 7 bases from J, the gap between germline ends came to 12 bases. CDR3 bases: TGTGCCAGCAGTACAGGGTTAAGGAATTCACCCCTCCACTTT. Translation gives CASSTGLRNSPLHF.

This chain links TRBV5-1 with TRBJ2-3; TRBD1 might be the D (6 bases). The CDR3 length is 13 residues. In germline, CDR1 is SGHRS, CDR2 YFSETQ. Trimming pared 4 bases from V and 6 bases from J, leaving 12 bases between. Here the CDR3 DNA reads TGCGCCAGCAGCCCCACAGGGAGCGATACGCAGTATTTT. Translating it yields CASSPTGSDTQYF. The variable domain in full, with the rest retrieved from reference TRBV5-1 and TRBJ2-3, is KAGVTQTPRYLIKTRGQQVTLSCSPISGHRSVSWYQQTPGQGLQFLFEYFSETQRNKGNFPGRFSGRQFSNSRSEMNVSTLELGDSALYLCASSPTGSDTQYFGPGTRLTVL.

This clone appeared a few times. The chain recombines TRBV7-2 with TRBJ1-6, with D unresolved. This CDR3 has 14 residues. Germline V gene sequence: CDR1 SGHTA, CDR2 FQGNSA. Trimming removed 3 bases at V and 6 bases at J, with 9 bases between. CDR3 region: CASSFGGANSPLHF. CDR3 DNA sequence: TGTGCCAGCAGCTTTGGAGGTGCTAATTCACCCCTCCACTTT. Filled out from reference TRBV7-2 and TRBJ1-6, the complete variable domain reads GAGVSQSPSNKVTEKGKDVELRCDPISGHTALYWYRQSLGQGLEFLIYFQGNSAPDKSGLPSDRFSAERTGGSVSTLTIQRTQQEDSAVYLCASSFGGANSPLHFGNGTRLTVT.

This clone came up once. The rearrangement joins TRBV5-4 to TRBJ2-1; TRBD2 agrees at 10 bases. CDR3 size: 15 residues. Germline V lookup: CDR1 SGHNT, CDR2 YYREEE (reference sequence). Germline trimming cut 2 bases from V and 9 bases from J; bases unmatched to any gene: 8. CDR3 coding DNA: TGTGCCAGCAGCTTAAGAAGCGGGGGGGCCGGTGAGCAGTTCTTC. Protein: CASSLRSGGAGEQFF.

The V call is TRBV11-2, the J call TRBJ2-5; 7 nucleotides align to TRBD2. V was clipped by 5 bases and J by 5 bases; unmatched bases: 14. Germline values: CDR1 SGHAT, CDR2 FQNNGV. The CDR3 is 16 amino acids. CDR3 nucleotide sequence: TGTGCCAGCAGCCCCCGGGGGGTTTTATTCGGGGAGACCCAGTACTTC. It specifies CASSPRGVLFGETQYF.

V gene TRBV7-2 combines with J gene TRBJ1-1; no clear D gene. CDR3 size: 14 residues. Germline CDR1 reads SGHTA; CDR2 reads FQGNSA. The V gene lost 3 bases and the J gene lost 0 bases, with 8 bases spanning the gap. The CDR3 here is CASSFGGLNTEAFF. The CDR3 region has the DNA TGTGCCAGCAGCTTCGGTGGTCTGAACACTGAAGCTTTCTTT.

V and J are TRBV19 and TRBJ2-2; D is ambiguous. From germline, CDR1 is LNHDA and CDR2 SQIVND (reference sequence). V was pared by 1 base and J by 2 bases, with 11 bases between. The CDR3 runs 16 residues. CDR3 region: CASSIGASLNTGELFF. The CDR3 nucleotides are TGTGCCAGTAGTATAGGGGCCTCCCTCAACACCGGGGAGCTGTTTTTT.

The chain is built from TRBV9 and TRBJ2-1; D may be TRBD1 (6 bases). Trimming took 3 bases from V and 0 from J, leaving 16 bases between them. From germline, CDR1 is SGDLS and CDR2 YYNGEE. There are 17 residues in the CDR3. The CDR3 spells CASSASPTGPSYNEQFF. The DNA of the CDR3 is TGTGCCAGCAGCGCCAGCCCGACAGGACCCTCCTACAATGAGCAGTTCTTC. Together with reference TRBV9 and TRBJ2-1, the CDR3 gives the full variable domain: DSGVTQTPKHLITATGQRVTLRCSPRSGDLSVYWYQQSLDQGLQFLIQYYNGEERAKGNILERFSAQQFPDLHSELNLSSLELGDSALYFCASSASPTGPSYNEQFFGPGTRLTVL.

The gene calls are TRBV3-1 (or the pseudogene TRBV3-2) and TRBJ1-2, with a tentative D call TRBD1 (6 bases). CDR1 is LGHDT, CDR2 YNNKEL, per germline (reference sequence). The CDR3 length is 13 residues. The germline V and J ends were trimmed by 4 bases and 4 bases, with 10 bases remaining between them. CDR3 residues: CASSPRGSYGYTF. CDR3 DNA sequence: TGTGCCAGCAGCCCCAGGGGAAGCTATGGCTACACCTTC.

This chain joins TRBV6-5 and TRBJ2-1; 12 nucleotides align to TRBD2. The CDR3 consists of 15 residues. Germline V gene lookup returns CDR1 MNHEY and CDR2 SVGAGI. V shed 2 bases, J shed 5 bases, and the junction held 1 base outside the gene matches. The CDR3 DNA reads as TGTGCCAGCAGTTACCCTAGCGGGGGGGACAATGAGCAGTTCTTC. This encodes CASSYPSGGDNEQFF.

The gene calls are TRBV6-5 and TRBJ1-5; D gene unclear. V lost 8 bases to trimming and J lost 6 bases, with 14 bases between them. Germline values: CDR1 MNHEY, CDR2 SVGAGI. This CDR3 has 13 residues. CDR3 coding DNA: TGTGCCAGCTCGCAACTCTCGGGTCAGCCCCAGCATTTT. This translates into CASSQLSGQPQHF.

The DNA of the CDR3 is TGTGCCAGCAGTGCTGGGGCGTCTCGGGGGGAGACCCAGTACTTC. Protein product: CASSAGASRGETQYF. The chain couples TRBV28 to TRBJ2-5; TRBD2 might be the D (6 bases). The germline CDR1 and CDR2 sequences are MDHEN and SYDVKM. This CDR3 has 15 residues. The germline V and J ends were trimmed by 5 bases and 5 bases, with 18 bases remaining between them.

The chain is built from TRBV6-5 and TRBJ2-7; D gene unclear. The CDR3 has 14 amino acids. Germline-derived CDR1 and CDR2 are MNHEY and SVGAGI. The V gene lost 6 bases and the J gene lost 1 base, with 13 bases spanning the gap. This CDR3 reads CASRFGADSYEQYF. The CDR3 nucleotides read TGTGCCAGCAGGTTTGGAGCAGATTCCTACGAGCAGTACTTC.

This clone was counted once. V gene TRBV7-2 combines with J gene TRBJ2-7, with 7 bases aligning to TRBD1. The trim removed 5 bases at V and 6 bases at J, leaving 7 bases unmatched. Germline V CDR1 and CDR2: SGHTA, FQGNSA. This CDR3 contains 13 residues. The CDR3: CASSILTGIEQYF. CDR3 DNA: TGTGCCAGCAGCATATTGACAGGGATCGAGCAGTACTTC.

The V call is TRBV6-5, the J call TRBJ2-1, with TRBD2 identical over 8 bases. This CDR3 contains 15 residues. CDR1 is MNHEY, CDR2 SVGAGI, per germline. The V and J ends lost 0 bases and 6 bases, in that order; junction bases with no gene match: 4. The DNA of the CDR3 is TGTGCCAGCAGTTACTCCGGCGGGGGGACCAATGAGCAGTTCTTC. Its translation: CASSYSGGGTNEQFF.

The chain has TRBV7-6 and TRBJ2-1, with D possibly TRBD2 on 5 matching bases. The CDR3 extends over 15 amino acids. Germline V gene sequence: CDR1 SGHVS, CDR2 FNYEAQ. Trimming stripped 2 bases from V and 0 bases from J, with 8 bases between. The CDR3 here is CASSLPGSSYNEQFF. Here the CDR3 DNA reads TGTGCCAGCAGCTTACCGGGGAGCTCCTACAATGAGCAGTTCTTC.

This rearrangement joins TRBV6-7 to TRBJ1-5; TRBD1 aligns across 9 bases. TRBV6-7 is filed as an ORF, its function uncertain. The CDR3 covers 19 residues. The ends lost 6 bases at V and 7 bases at J; junction bases unmatched: 22. The CDR3 loop is CASSLDNQSDRGFGQPQHF. As DNA, the CDR3 is TGTGCCAGCAGCCTGGATAATCAAAGTGACAGGGGGTTCGGGCAGCCCCAGCATTTT.

This rearrangement joins TRBV11-2 to TRBJ2-7; D ambiguous. Germline CDR1 is SGHAT and CDR2 is FQNNGV. The germline V and J ends were trimmed by 7 bases and 6 bases, with 10 bases remaining between them. This CDR3 comprises 11 residues. CDR3 sequence (DNA): TGTGCCAGCACGTTGTTGCGCGAGCAGTACTTC. Its protein is CASTLLREQYF.

The rearrangement joins TRBV10-3 to TRBJ1-3, with 8 positions matching TRBD1. With 2 bases clipped from V and 2 bases from J, the junction kept 8 bases outside the gene matches. The CDR3 consists of 17 residues. Germline CDR1 is ENHRY and CDR2 is SYGVKD. Here the CDR3 DNA reads TGTGCCATCAGTGAGCTGATGGGACAGGTAGCTGGAAACACCATATATTTT. Translating it yields CAISELMGQVAGNTIYF.

The chain links TRBV5-1 to TRBJ2-3; 7 positions agree with TRBD2. CDR1 is SGHRS, CDR2 YFSETQ, per germline. Trimming cost V 3 bases and J 4 bases; bases outside gene matches: 8. The CDR3 loop spans 15 amino acids. The CDR3 sequence is CASSSVTSPPDTQYF. The CDR3 DNA reads as TGCGCCAGCAGCTCGGTGACTAGCCCCCCAGATACGCAGTATTTT.

The chain recombines TRBV9 with TRBJ1-6, with D hard to call. The CDR3 sequence is 13 residues long. Trimming pared 3 bases from V and 3 bases from J, leaving 4 bases between. CDR1 and CDR2 (germline): SGDLS, YYNGEE. The CDR3 loop is CASSALYNSPLHF. In nucleotides, the CDR3 is TGTGCCAGCAGCGCCCTCTATAATTCACCCCTCCACTTT.